These 25 T cell receptor beta chains were sequenced from one sample in a study of a mutant IDH1 vaccine in newly diagnosed glioma. The table came from immunoSEQ multiplex PCR; TCRdb's copy has only in-frame clones and leaves some out. The sample includes about 25,000 clones, 70% to 80% seen only once; the top ten take approximately 9%. Time point indicated: week 11, during vaccination. Every vaccine dose comprised 300 ug of mutant IDH1 20-mer peptide plus topical imiquimod. Their cognate antigens are unknown. Sequenced here: PBMCs, sampled from a glioma patient whose treatment included an IDH1 peptide vaccine. The receptors come from a woman aged 18 to 35 with glioma.

The chain has TRBV5-4 and TRBJ2-2, with 11 bases lining up with TRBD2. CDR3 size: 16 residues. Germline-derived CDR1 and CDR2 are SGHNT and YYREEE (reference sequence). The J segment lost 3 bases and the V segment lost 3 bases, leaving 4 bases of the junction unmatched. The CDR3 DNA is TGTGCCAGCAGCTCACTAGCGGGGGACGACACCGGGGAGCTGTTTTTT. Translating it yields CASSSLAGDDTGELFF.

The rearrangement uses TRBV19 and TRBJ1-2, with D perhaps TRBD1 (6 bases). CDR3 size: 15 residues. Germline assignment: CDR1 LNHDA and CDR2 SQIVND (reference sequence). V shed 0 bases and J shed 8 bases, with 16 bases lying between them. The CDR3 DNA sequence: TGTGCCAGTAGTATAGAGCTAGACAGGATCAGAGGCTACACCTTC. This encodes CASSIELDRIRGYTF. Variable domain in full (rest from reference TRBV19 and TRBJ1-2): DGGITQSPKYLFRKEGQNVTLSCEQNLNHDAMYWYRQDPGQGLRLIYYSQIVNDFQKGDIAEGYSVSREKKESFPLTVTSAQKNPTAFYLCASSIELDRIRGYTFGSGTRLTVV.

The rearrangement uses TRBV6-5 and TRBJ1-1, with 8 bases fitting TRBD1. V lost 7 bases and J lost 11; bases outside the gene matches: 9. This CDR3 is built from 12 residues. CDR1 is MNHEY, CDR2 SVGAGI, per germline. The DNA of the CDR3 is TGTGCCAGCACGTCTCCAGGGGGCACGGCTTTCTTT. Amino acids: CASTSPGGTAFF.

This clone appeared once. This sequence joins TRBV14 and TRBJ1-2, with D possibly matching TRBD1 (6 bases). V dropped 1 base and J dropped 8 bases, with 14 bases sitting between them. Germline assignment: CDR1 SGHDN and CDR2 FVKESK. This CDR3 contains 14 residues. The CDR3, as DNA: TGTGCCAGCAGCCAAGTCCCAGGGGACCGCGGCTACACCTTC. Translating gives CASSQVPGDRGYTF.

J is TRBJ1-2 and V is TRBV6-5; 12 nucleotides align to TRBD1. Germline lookup yields CDR1 MNHEY and CDR2 SVGAGI. After removal of 2 bases from V and 3 bases from J, the junction contained 4 bases not matched to a gene. The CDR3 has 16 residues. The CDR3 nucleotides are TGTGCCAGCAGTTACCTCCGGGACAGGGGGCACTATGGCTACACCTTC. Translation: CASSYLRDRGHYGYTF.

The V call is TRBV29-1, the J call TRBJ1-4, with a weak D call TRBD1 (5 bases). CDR3 size: 13 residues. Trimming stripped 8 bases from V and 8 bases from J, with 18 bases between. The germline gives CDR1 SQVTM, CDR2 ANQGSEA. The DNA of the CDR3 is TGCAGCTGTCAGGGTCAAGGACGAGAAAAACTGTTTTTT. Encoded protein: CSCQGQGREKLFF.

The J gene is TRBJ2-5, the V gene TRBV7-9; 7 nucleotides match TRBD2. CDR1 and CDR2 from the germline V gene are SEHNR and FQNEAQ (reference sequence). This CDR3 has 15 amino acids. Trimming removed 5 bases from V and 5 bases from J; junction bases left unmatched: 11. CDR3 bases: TGTGCCAGCAGCCCCGGGGGAGGGTCCGTCGAGACCCAGTACTTC. Translated: CASSPGGGSVETQYF. The variable domain in full, with the rest retrieved from reference TRBV7-9 and TRBJ2-5, is DTGVSQNPRHKITKRGQNVTFRCDPISEHNRLYWYRQTLGQGPEFLTYFQNEAQLEKSRLLSDRFSAERPKGSFSTLEIQRTEQGDSAMYLCASSPGGGSVETQYFGPGTRLLVL.

The chain is built from TRBV30 and TRBJ2-7; 9 bases agree with TRBD1. Germline trimming cut 0 bases from V and 2 bases from J; bases unmatched to any gene: 5. The CDR3 spans 15 residues. Germline V CDR1 and CDR2: GTSNPN, SVGIG (reference sequence). The CDR3 coding sequence is TGTGCCTGGAGTGTACAGGACAGGGGTACCTACGAGCAGTACTTC. As protein: CAWSVQDRGTYEQYF.

This clone turned up a few times. The chain joins TRBV14 to TRBJ1-1; D call uncertain. The germline V gene has CDR1 SGHDN and CDR2 FVKESK. V lost 0 bases and J lost 10, with 9 bases in between. The CDR3 length is 12 residues. CDR3 loop: CASSQEPGIAFF. CDR3 in DNA: TGTGCCAGCAGCCAAGAGCCAGGTATAGCTTTCTTT. The full variable domain, with the rest looked up from reference TRBV14 and TRBJ1-1, is EAGVTQFPSHSVIEKGQTVTLRCDPISGHDNLYWYRRVMGKEIKFLLHFVKESKQDESGMPNNRFLAERTGGTYSTLKVQPAELEDSGVYFCASSQEPGIAFFGQGTRLTVV.

The rearrangement uses TRBV30 and TRBJ1-5; D is unresolved. The CDR3 sequence is 13 residues long. CDR1 and CDR2 (germline): GTSNPN, SVGIG (reference sequence). Trimming stripped 6 bases from V and 8 bases from J, with 17 bases between. The DNA of the CDR3 is TGTGCCTGTGGGGATCCATACACTGAGCCCCAGCATTTT. It specifies CACGDPYTEPQHF.

The gene calls are TRBV5-8 and TRBJ1-1, with D perhaps TRBD1 (5 bases). Trimming removed 0 bases from V and 7 bases from J, with 10 bases in between. Germline CDR1 reads SGHTS; CDR2 reads YDEGEE. The CDR3 length is 13 residues. The DNA of the CDR3 is TGTGCCAGCAGCTTGGGGGACTATCTTGAAGCTTTCTTT. Its protein is CASSLGDYLEAFF.

This chain connects TRBV5-4 to TRBJ1-2, with D perhaps matching TRBD1 (5 bases). Germline V gene data show CDR1 as SGHNT and CDR2 as YYREEE (reference sequence). Trimming pared 5 bases from V and 7 bases from J, leaving 21 bases between. CDR3 length: 15 amino acids. This CDR3 is CASRSSRGEGGGYTF. CDR3 coding DNA: TGTGCCAGCAGATCCTCGCGGGGCGAAGGAGGTGGCTACACCTTC.

The V gene is TRBV14, the J gene TRBJ2-5; 9 bases agree with TRBD2. After removal of 1 base from V and 4 bases from J, the junction contained 7 bases not matched to a gene. The CDR3 is 16 residues long. Germline assignment: CDR1 SGHDN and CDR2 FVKESK. The CDR3 protein is CASSQGLVTSGETQYF. The CDR3 nucleotides read TGTGCCAGCAGCCAAGGACTTGTGACTAGCGGAGAGACCCAGTACTTC.

V is TRBV28 and J is TRBJ1-3; D is unclear. This CDR3 is 17 amino acids long. Germline lookup yields CDR1 MDHEN and CDR2 SYDVKM. V was trimmed by 8 bases and J by 0 bases, leaving 20 bases between them. CDR3 sequence: CASLARPPASSGNTIYF. CDR3 sequence (DNA): TGTGCCAGCCTCGCCCGCCCCCCCGCTAGCTCTGGAAACACCATATATTTT.

J is TRBJ1-2 and V is TRBV5-6; D remains unclear. V shed 4 bases and J shed 3 bases, with 22 bases lying between them. The germline V gene encodes CDR1 SGHDT and CDR2 YYEEEE. The CDR3 extends over 17 amino acids. The CDR3 region is CASSRTRQATSYYGYTF. CDR3 DNA sequence: TGTGCCAGCAGCCGAACACGTCAGGCAACCTCATACTATGGCTACACCTTC.

The chain recombines TRBV10-3 with TRBJ1-4; D ambiguous. Trimming left V 6 bases short and J 3 bases short, with 5 bases between. CDR1 is ENHRY, CDR2 SYGVKD, per germline. This CDR3 spans 12 amino acids. The CDR3 region has the DNA TGTGCCATCAGGGAGGCTAATGAAAAACTGTTTTTT. Translated, it gives CAIREANEKLFF.

In nucleotides, the CDR3 is TGTGCCAGCAGCTCGGCGGATCGGGGATTCTACGAGCAGTACTTC. It yields the protein CASSSADRGFYEQYF. V is TRBV7-9 and J is TRBJ2-7; tentative D call: TRBD2 (5 bases). V was clipped by 4 bases and J by 3 bases, with 16 bases between them. Germline CDR1 is SEHNR and CDR2 is FQNEAQ (reference sequence). CDR3 length: 15 residues.

This clone turned up a few times. The chain has TRBV10-3 and TRBJ1-3; D remains unclear. CDR1 is ENHRY and CDR2 is SYGVKD in the germline V gene. The length of the CDR3 is 13 residues. The V and J ends lost 4 bases and 2 bases respectively, with 6 bases between them. CDR3: CAISGGAGNTIYF. Written as DNA, the CDR3 is TGTGCCATCAGTGGGGGTGCTGGAAACACCATATATTTT.

The chain joins TRBV18 to TRBJ1-2; the match to TRBD1 covers 11 bases. The ends lost 4 bases at V and 5 bases at J; junction bases unmatched: 15. The germline V gene has CDR1 KGHSH and CDR2 LQKENI. This CDR3 region has 18 residues. The DNA of the CDR3 is TGTGCCAGCTCACTCCGCGGGACAGGGGGAGTATCGGGTTATGGCTACACCTTC. The encoded protein is CASSLRGTGGVSGYGYTF.

J is TRBJ1-1 and V is TRBV5-1; D is possibly TRBD1 (5 bases). Germline lookup yields CDR1 SGHRS and CDR2 YFSETQ. V was trimmed by 4 bases and J by 3 bases, leaving 16 bases between them. The CDR3 consists of 15 residues. The CDR3, as DNA: TGCGCCAGCAGCATTGGAACGGGGGGGTACACTGAAGCTTTCTTT. Its translation: CASSIGTGGYTEAFF. The complete variable domain, with remaining parts taken from reference TRBV5-1 and TRBJ1-1, reads KAGVTQTPRYLIKTRGQQVTLSCSPISGHRSVSWYQQTPGQGLQFLFEYFSETQRNKGNFPGRFSGRQFSNSRSEMNVSTLELGDSALYLCASSIGTGGYTEAFFGQGTRLTVV.

The rearrangement links TRBV6-5 to TRBJ1-1, with D possibly being TRBD1 (5 bases). The CDR3 runs to 12 residues. The V and J ends lost 4 bases and 12 bases respectively, with 15 bases between them. Germline values: CDR1 MNHEY, CDR2 SVGAGI. The CDR3 protein is CASSSRAGRTFF. The CDR3 DNA follows: TGTGCCAGCAGTTCCAGGGCCGGGAGAACTTTCTTT.

The chain has TRBV30 and TRBJ1-1, with TRBD1 as a possible D gene (5 bases). V shed 2 bases and J shed 2 bases, with 12 bases lying between them. Per germline, CDR1 GTSNPN and CDR2 SVGIG (reference sequence). The CDR3 covers 14 residues. The CDR3 sequence: CAWSRGRLNTEAFF. CDR3 bases: TGTGCCTGGAGTCGGGGCAGGCTTAACACTGAAGCTTTCTTT.

The V call is TRBV6-5, the J call TRBJ2-1; possibly TRBD1 for D (5 bases). Per the germline V gene, CDR1 is MNHEY and CDR2 is SVGAGI. This CDR3 comprises 11 residues. V lost 5 bases, J lost 9 bases, and 8 bases lay in between. The CDR3 region is CASSQQAEQFF. For the CDR3, the DNA is TGTGCCAGCAGTCAACAGGCTGAGCAGTTCTTC.

The J gene is TRBJ1-4, the V gene TRBV29-1; possibly TRBD1 for D (6 bases). Deletions cut 5 bases from V and 6 bases from J, with 13 bases between. This CDR3 comprises 13 residues. The germline CDR1 and CDR2 sequences are SQVTM and ANQGSEA. CDR3 DNA: TGCAGCGTTTATTTGGGGGCGTATGAAAAACTGTTTTTT. Translated, it gives CSVYLGAYEKLFF.

The chain uses TRBV28 and TRBJ1-5; D not resolved. This CDR3 has 12 amino acids. V lost 6 bases and J lost 7, with 10 bases in between. In germline, CDR1 is MDHEN, CDR2 SYDVKM. As DNA, the CDR3 is TGTGCCAGCAGACCAACTGGGCAGCCCCAGCATTTT. Its translation is CASRPTGQPQHF.